The 30 T cell receptor beta chains below were found in one sample sequenced in a study of blood T cell repertoires in COVID-19. Here immunoSEQ multiplex PCR was the method, and the copy in TCRdb shows in-frame clones only, minus some. The top ten hold about 15% of the sample, which has approximately 210,000 clones, roughly 88% seen once. The sample taken for sequencing was PBMCs or T cells enriched from blood (not recorded which). The receptors shown here come from a woman aged 45-59 years with acute COVID-19.

This clone was observed once. The chain uses TRBV5-4 and TRBJ2-1, with 7 bases aligning to TRBD2. This CDR3 is 16 amino acids long. The V gene end was trimmed by 0 bases and the J gene end by 3 bases; junction bases not matched to a gene: 6. CDR1 and CDR2 (germline): SGHNT, YYREEE (reference sequence). The CDR3 DNA follows: TGTGCCAGCAGCTTGGCCGGCGGGAGAATCTACAATGAGCAGTTCTTC. Translating gives CASSLAGGRIYNEQFF.

The V and J genes are TRBV2 and TRBJ2-5; possible D gene TRBD1, 5 bases. V lost 2 bases, J lost 3 bases, and 10 bases lay in between. Looked up from germline, CDR1 is SNHLY and CDR2 is FYNNEI. The CDR3 is made up of 14 amino acids. This CDR3 reads CASSERGGKETQYF. The CDR3 DNA follows: TGTGCCAGCAGTGAAAGGGGCGGAAAAGAGACCCAGTACTTC.

The V and J genes are TRBV6-2 or TRBV6-3 and TRBJ1-1; the match to TRBD1 covers 10 bases. Germline assignment: CDR1 MNHEY and CDR2 SVGEGT. V trimming: 5 bases; J trimming: 11 bases; junction bases outside the gene matches: 8. The CDR3 spans 13 residues. CDR3 in amino acids: CASSDWDRGMAFF. The CDR3 region has the DNA TGTGCCAGCAGTGACTGGGACAGGGGTATGGCTTTCTTT.

The rearrangement links TRBV28 to TRBJ2-1; TRBD2 aligns across 9 bases. V shed 1 base, J shed 10 bases, and the junction held 14 bases outside the gene matches. The CDR3 loop spans 17 amino acids. CDR1 and CDR2 from the germline V gene are MDHEN and SYDVKM. The CDR3 is CASSLFGLGLAALEQFF. Written as DNA, the CDR3 is TGTGCCAGCAGTTTATTCGGCCTGGGACTAGCAGCTCTCGAGCAGTTCTTC.

The V gene is TRBV29-1, the J gene TRBJ1-2, with a possible D match to TRBD1 (5 bases). Germline V gene data show CDR1 as SQVTM and CDR2 as ANQGSEA. This CDR3 has 13 residues. V was shortened by 5 bases and J by 3 bases, with 13 bases between the two germline ends. As DNA, the CDR3 is TGCAGCGTTACCAGGGCGGTAGACTATGGCTACACCTTC. Translating it yields CSVTRAVDYGYTF.

This clone came up once. The chain combines TRBV7-9 with TRBJ2-3; D possibly corresponds to TRBD2 (6 bases). This CDR3 comprises 15 residues. Germline values: CDR1 SEHNR, CDR2 FQNEAQ (reference sequence). Trimming pared 4 bases from V and 0 bases from J, leaving 11 bases between. The CDR3: CASSWKSGSTDTQYF. In DNA, the CDR3 is TGTGCCAGCAGCTGGAAGAGCGGGAGCACAGATACGCAGTATTTT.

This clone has just one count. V gene TRBV7-3 combines with J gene TRBJ1-2; D is undetermined. V gave up 5 bases and J gave up 1 base, with 8 bases separating them. The CDR3 has 13 residues. Looked up from germline, CDR1 is SGHTA and CDR2 is FQGTGA. CDR3 residues: CASSQNSNYGYTF. CDR3 bases: TGTGCCAGCAGCCAAAATAGTAACTATGGCTACACCTTC.

The chain links TRBV18 to TRBJ2-2; a possible D gene is TRBD1 (6 bases). Germline-derived CDR1 and CDR2 are KGHSH and LQKENI. CDR3 length: 16 residues. V was trimmed by 3 bases and J by 8 bases, leaving 19 bases between them. As DNA, the CDR3 is TGTGCCAGCTCACCCTCCCGTGCCTCGGACAGAGGGGAGCTGTTTTTT. Protein product: CASSPSRASDRGELFF.

The V gene is TRBV28, the J gene TRBJ2-7; 9 bases line up with TRBD2. Germline CDR1 and CDR2: MDHEN and SYDVKM. V trimming: 8 bases; J trimming: 3 bases; junction bases outside the gene matches: 5. This CDR3 region has 13 residues. CDR3 loop: CASAGGPLYEQYF. The CDR3 bases are TGTGCCAGCGCGGGAGGGCCGCTCTACGAGCAGTACTTC.

This chain links TRBV19 with TRBJ2-1; 7 bases agree with TRBD2. Germline V gene data show CDR1 as LNHDA and CDR2 as SQIVND (reference sequence). The CDR3 extends over 15 amino acids. The junction had 3 bases not matched to a gene; V was cut back by 0 bases and J by 4 bases. The CDR3 DNA reads as TGTGCCAGTAGTATAGAGCTAGCGGCATACAATGAGCAGTTCTTC. It is translated as CASSIELAAYNEQFF.

The chain combines TRBV5-4 with TRBJ2-1; possibly TRBD2 for D (6 bases). The CDR3 consists of 16 residues. V was pared by 4 bases and J by 4 bases, with 18 bases between. Germline CDR1 SGHNT, CDR2 YYREEE (reference sequence). The DNA for the CDR3 is TGTGCCAGCAGCGCGGGACTCCCAAGTGTGTACAATGAGCAGTTCTTC. Amino acid sequence: CASSAGLPSVYNEQFF.

This clone was seen only a few times. The rearrangement links TRBV5-1 to TRBJ2-3; 9 nucleotides match TRBD2. The CDR3 is made up of 18 amino acids. From germline, CDR1 is SGHRS and CDR2 YFSETQ. The V and J ends lost 4 bases and 2 bases, in that order; junction bases with no gene match: 14. DNA for the CDR3: TGCGCCAGCAGCCCCGGGACTAGCAACAACCCAGTCACAGATACGCAGTATTTT. It translates to CASSPGTSNNPVTDTQYF.

This chain joins TRBV20-1 and TRBJ2-1; D gene ambiguous. The CDR3 is 10 residues long. The ends were cut back, 3 bases at V and 7 bases at J, with 4 bases in the middle. Germline loops: CDR1 DFQATT, CDR2 SNEGSKA (reference sequence). The CDR3 loop reads CSASTNEQFF. The DNA for the CDR3 is TGCAGTGCTAGCACTAATGAGCAGTTCTTC.

This clone was detected only once. The rearrangement joins TRBV28 to TRBJ2-7, with 7 nucleotides matching TRBD2. The germline gives CDR1 MDHEN, CDR2 SYDVKM. The V segment lost 3 bases and the J segment 2 bases; nucleotides outside the gene matches: 4. CDR3 length equals 14 residues. The CDR3 DNA reads TGTGCCAGCAGTTTGGGAGGGGCAACCTACGAGCAGTACTTC. This translates into CASSLGGATYEQYF.

The chain has TRBV5-1 and TRBJ1-1; no firm D call. Germline lookup yields CDR1 SGHRS and CDR2 YFSETQ. V lost 0 bases, J lost 1 base, and 10 bases lay in between. The CDR3 has 15 amino acids. CDR3 sequence reads: CASSLVAQPNTEAFF. The CDR3, as DNA: TGCGCCAGCAGCTTGGTTGCGCAACCGAACACTGAAGCTTTCTTT. The whole variable domain, filled in from reference TRBV5-1 and TRBJ1-1, reads KAGVTQTPRYLIKTRGQQVTLSCSPISGHRSVSWYQQTPGQGLQFLFEYFSETQRNKGNFPGRFSGRQFSNSRSEMNVSTLELGDSALYLCASSLVAQPNTEAFFGQGTRLTVV.

The genes are TRBV23-1 and TRBJ2-6; D remains unclear. TRBV23-1 counts as an open reading frame of uncertain function. V was cut by 3 bases and J by 0 bases, with 18 bases left in between. The CDR3 contains 19 residues. The CDR3 sequence is CASSHFSFHADSGANVLTF. The CDR3 coding sequence is TGCGCCAGCAGTCATTTCTCCTTTCACGCAGACTCTGGGGCCAACGTCCTGACTTTC.

This clone was seen once. The chain employs TRBV5-5 and TRBJ2-5, with D unclear. V lost 1 base to trimming and J lost 4 bases, with 8 bases between them. The CDR3 is made up of 13 amino acids. Germline assignment: CDR1 SGHKS and CDR2 YYEKEE (reference sequence). The CDR3 nucleotides are TGTGCCAGCAGCTTGACGGGTGGAGAGACCCAGTACTTC. Encoded protein: CASSLTGGETQYF. The variable domain in full, completed from reference TRBV5-5 and TRBJ2-5, reads DAGVTQSPTHLIKTRGQQVTLRCSPISGHKSVSWYQQVLGQGPQFIFQYYEKEERGRGNFPDRFSARQFPNYSSELNVNALLLGDSALYLCASSLTGGETQYFGPGTRLLVL.

The rearrangement joins TRBV29-1 to TRBJ2-7; D is perhaps TRBD1 (6 bases). Per the germline V gene, CDR1 is SQVTM and CDR2 is ANQGSEA. This CDR3 is built from 15 residues. Trimming removed 0 bases from V and 1 base from J, with 13 bases in between. The CDR3 region has the DNA TGCAGCGTTGAAGATGGGGCAGGGGTATCCTACGAGCAGTACTTC. Its protein is CSVEDGAGVSYEQYF.

V usage is TRBV28 and J usage is TRBJ2-7, with 7 bases aligning to TRBD2. After removal of 2 bases from V and 3 bases from J, the junction contained 19 bases not matched to a gene. CDR1 is MDHEN and CDR2 is SYDVKM in the germline V gene. The length of the CDR3 is 19 residues. The CDR3 nucleotides read TGTGCCAGCAGTTTACAGCGCGGGAGTAGGCCACGAGCCATCTACGAGCAGTACTTC. Protein sequence: CASSLQRGSRPRAIYEQYF.

This sequence joins TRBV7-3 and TRBJ2-1; TRBD2 matches 9 bases. The CDR3 loop spans 17 amino acids. Germline V gene sequence: CDR1 SGHTA, CDR2 FQGTGA. Trimming at V came to 1 base and at J to 7 bases, leaving 11 bases not matched to a gene. The CDR3 sequence: CASSLSPVGSGGNEQFF. The CDR3 nucleotides are TGTGCCAGCAGCTTAAGCCCCGTGGGTAGCGGGGGTAATGAGCAGTTCTTC. Full variable domain (missing parts from reference TRBV7-3 and TRBJ2-1): GAGVSQTPSNKVTEKGKYVELRCDPISGHTALYWYRQSLGQGPEFLIYFQGTGAADDSGLPNDRFFAVRPEGSVSTLKIQRTERGDSAVYLCASSLSPVGSGGNEQFFGPGTRLTVL.

The chain carries TRBV6-4 and TRBJ1-4; 7 bases align to TRBD1. The trim removed 0 bases at V and 5 bases at J, leaving 0 bases unmatched. Germline CDR1 reads MRHNA; CDR2 reads SNTAGT. The CDR3 runs to 14 residues. CDR3 nucleotide sequence: TGTGCCAGCAGTGACTCCAGGGGGAATGAAAAACTGTTTTTT. The encoded protein is CASSDSRGNEKLFF.

The genes are TRBV9 and TRBJ1-3, with a tentative D call TRBD1 (5 bases). The V and J ends lost 6 bases and 0 bases respectively, with 10 bases between them. Germline V gene lookup returns CDR1 SGDLS and CDR2 YYNGEE. CDR3 length: 14 amino acids. CDR3 residues: CASTLGPSGNTIYF. The CDR3 DNA is TGTGCCAGCACCCTGGGGCCCTCTGGAAACACCATATATTTT.

The chain employs TRBV29-1 and TRBJ2-2, with TRBD2 matching over 7 bases. With V trimmed by 4 bases and J by 4 bases, 6 bases remained unmatched. CDR3 length equals 14 residues. Per germline, CDR1 SQVTM and CDR2 ANQGSEA. DNA for the CDR3: TGCAGCGTTGGGGGCGGGAGTGGCACCGGGGAGCTGTTTTTT. This translates into CSVGGGSGTGELFF.

The J gene is TRBJ1-1, the V gene TRBV29-1; 8 bases are shared with TRBD1. Germline V gene sequence: CDR1 SQVTM, CDR2 ANQGSEA. V was clipped by 7 bases and J by 1 base; unmatched bases: 8. This CDR3 has 14 residues. The CDR3 DNA sequence: TGCAGCGCCAACGCGACAGGGGAGAACACTGAAGCTTTCTTT. It encodes CSANATGENTEAFF.

This clone was observed once. The chain is built from TRBV7-8 and TRBJ1-5; D call uncertain. V was cut by 3 bases and J by 6 bases, with 18 bases left in between. The germline gives CDR1 SGHVS, CDR2 FQNEAQ. CDR3 size: 16 residues. CDR3 region: CASSFVGLGTRQPQHF. CDR3 sequence (DNA): TGTGCCAGCAGCTTCGTAGGCCTAGGAACGCGTCAGCCCCAGCATTTT.

The V call is TRBV2, the J call TRBJ2-3; the match to TRBD2 covers 11 bases. Germline-derived CDR1 and CDR2 are SNHLY and FYNNEI. The CDR3 spans 14 residues. V lost 6 bases and J lost 6; bases outside the gene matches: 5. CDR3 DNA sequence: TGTGCCAGCAGACTAGCGGGAGTCAGGGATACGCAGTATTTT. The encoded protein is CASRLAGVRDTQYF.

The chain links TRBV5-4 to TRBJ2-7; 10 positions match TRBD2. CDR3 length: 15 residues. The V gene end was trimmed by 4 bases and the J gene end by 4 bases; junction bases not matched to a gene: 8. The germline CDR1 and CDR2 sequences are SGHNT and YYREEE (reference sequence). DNA of the CDR3: TGTGCCAGCAGCCCTGGGACTAGCGACCTATACGAGCAGTACTTC. It is translated as CASSPGTSDLYEQYF.

The chain employs TRBV7-2 and TRBJ2-7; 7 bases fit TRBD2. The length of the CDR3 is 12 residues. Germline assignment: CDR1 SGHTA and CDR2 FQGNSA. The ends lost 4 bases at V and 4 bases at J; junction bases unmatched: 1. The CDR3 DNA sequence: TGTGCCAGCAGCTGGGGGGGATACGAGCAGTACTTC. Protein: CASSWGGYEQYF. The full variable domain, rest sourced from reference TRBV7-2 and TRBJ2-7, is GAGVSQSPSNKVTEKGKDVELRCDPISGHTALYWYRQSLGQGLEFLIYFQGNSAPDKSGLPSDRFSAERTGGSVSTLTIQRTQQEDSAVYLCASSWGGYEQYFGPGTRLTVT.

The chain is built from TRBV28 and TRBJ2-7; 7 nucleotides agree with TRBD1. The germline gives CDR1 MDHEN, CDR2 SYDVKM. The CDR3 consists of 14 residues. Trimming took 7 bases from V and 2 from J; bases not matched to a gene: 8. DNA for the CDR3: TGTGCCAGCACCAAGACAGGGCCTACCTACGAGCAGTACTTC. This encodes CASTKTGPTYEQYF.

J is TRBJ1-5 and V is TRBV5-5, with D tentatively TRBD1 (6 bases). The V gene's germline CDR1 is SGHKS and CDR2 YYEKEE (reference sequence). The CDR3 totals 13 residues. Trimming took off 2 bases at V and 9 bases at J, with 12 bases between the two ends. The CDR3 DNA follows: TGTGCCAGCAGCTTCGTAGGACAGTCGCCCCAGCATTTT. It yields the protein CASSFVGQSPQHF.